The rows below give T cell receptor beta chains drawn from one sample of a study of cytomegalovirus exposure and HLA in healthy donors. Here immunoSEQ multiplex PCR was the method, and the copy in TCRdb shows in-frame clones only, minus some. This table has roughly 180,000 clones, just under 80% appearing once. The sample was PBMCs. All receptors come from a woman aged 45 to 65 in good health and CMV-seropositive. The CDR3 runs from the conserved cysteine through the conserved F or W. A D gene is named only where the DNA matches it firmly. Only part of the rows carry a size: once, few, many, or a class if the clone is expanded.

cdr3_aa cdr3_nt v_call clone_size d_call j_call
CASSQPGQKNTEAFF TGCGCCAGCAGCCAACCAGGACAGAAGAACACTGAAGCTTTCTTT TRBV4-1 NA NA TRBJ1-1
CASSSPQWTNEKLFF TGTGCCAGCAGTTCCCCCCAGTGGACTAATGAAAAACTGTTTTTT TRBV2 NA NA TRBJ1-4
CASSSDRLGQETQYF TGTGCCAGCAGCTCGGACAGACTGGGCCAAGAGACCCAGTACTTC TRBV5-4 NA NA TRBJ2-5
CASSWTAGGAEGEQYF TGCGCCAGCAGCTGGACCGCAGGGGGCGCCGAAGGCGAGCAGTACTTC TRBV5-1 NA TRBD1 TRBJ2-7
CASSVPGLAGGPNTGELFF TGTGCCAGCAGCGTTCCGGGACTAGCGGGGGGGCCCAACACCGGGGAGCTGTTTTTT TRBV9 NA TRBD2 TRBJ2-2
CASSSSGQGAYRTEAFF TGTGCCAGCAGCTCCTCGGGACAGGGGGCGTATAGAACTGAAGCTTTCTTT TRBV11-2 NA TRBD1 TRBJ1-1
CASSLGGLLSSYEQYF TGTGCCAGCAGCTTGGGGGGACTCTTGAGCTCCTACGAGCAGTACTTC TRBV11-2 few NA TRBJ2-7
CASSRISGGADTQYF TGTGCCAGCAGCCGAATTAGCGGGGGGGCAGATACGCAGTATTTT TRBV11-3 NA TRBD2 TRBJ2-3
CASSLGQGVGNEQFF TGCGCCAGCAGCTTGGGACAGGGAGTTGGCAATGAGCAGTTCTTC TRBV5-1 NA TRBD1 TRBJ2-1
CASSSGTPGNSPLHF TGTGCCAGCAGCTCCGGCACCCCGGGGAATTCACCCCTCCACTTT TRBV5-4 few NA TRBJ1-6
CSPRGLNEQYF TGCAGTCCCCGGGGACTCAACGAGCAGTACTTC TRBV20-1 NA NA TRBJ2-7
CASSLVSEQYF TGTGCCAGCAGCTTAGTAAGTGAGCAGTACTTC TRBV7-2 NA NA TRBJ2-5
CASSLGSGLMNTEAFF TGTGCCAGCAGCTTAGGATCAGGACTCATGAACACTGAAGCTTTCTTT TRBV7-6 NA NA TRBJ1-1
CASSPGTAQLAYF TGTGCCAGCAGTCCCGGGACAGCACAATTGGCGTATTTT TRBV5-8 NA TRBD1 TRBJ2-3
CASSSLAGGQFF TGTGCCAGCAGCTCACTAGCGGGGGGGCAGTTCTTC TRBV7-2 NA TRBD2 TRBJ2-1
CAWSTRGKTYEQYF TGTGCCTGGAGTACCAGGGGAAAAACCTACGAGCAGTACTTC TRBV30 NA NA TRBJ2-7